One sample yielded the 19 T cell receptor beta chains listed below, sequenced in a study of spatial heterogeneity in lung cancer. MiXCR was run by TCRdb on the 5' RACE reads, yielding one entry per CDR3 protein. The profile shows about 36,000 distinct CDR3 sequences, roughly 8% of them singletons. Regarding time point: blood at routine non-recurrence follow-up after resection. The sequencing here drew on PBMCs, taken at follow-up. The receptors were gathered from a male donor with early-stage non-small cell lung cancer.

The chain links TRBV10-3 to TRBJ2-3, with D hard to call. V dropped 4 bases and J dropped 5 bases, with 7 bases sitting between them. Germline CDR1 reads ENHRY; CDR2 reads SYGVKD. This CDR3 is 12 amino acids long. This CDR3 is CAISVNGDTQYF. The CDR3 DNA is TGTGCCATCAGTGTCAACGGAGATACGCAGTATTTT.

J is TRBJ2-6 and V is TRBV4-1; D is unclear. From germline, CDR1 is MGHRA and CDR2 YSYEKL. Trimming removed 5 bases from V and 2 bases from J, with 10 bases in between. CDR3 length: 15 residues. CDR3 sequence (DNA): TGCGCCAGCAGCTCCAAGGAGACTGGGGCCAACGTCCTGACTTTC. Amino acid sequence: CASSSKETGANVLTF.

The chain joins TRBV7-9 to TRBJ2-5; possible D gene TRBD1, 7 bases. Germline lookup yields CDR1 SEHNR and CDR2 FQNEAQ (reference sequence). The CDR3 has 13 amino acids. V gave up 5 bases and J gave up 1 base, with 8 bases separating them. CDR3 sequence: CASSQGGQETQYF. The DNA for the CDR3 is TGTGCCAGCAGCCAGGGGGGCCAAGAGACCCAGTACTTC.

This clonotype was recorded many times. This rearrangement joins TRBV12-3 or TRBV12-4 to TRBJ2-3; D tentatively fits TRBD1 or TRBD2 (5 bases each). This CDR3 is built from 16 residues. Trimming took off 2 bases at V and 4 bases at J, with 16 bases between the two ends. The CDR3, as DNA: TGTGCCAGCAGTTTAACGGGACCCCCGTCGGCAGATACGCAGTATTTT. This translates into CASSLTGPPSADTQYF.

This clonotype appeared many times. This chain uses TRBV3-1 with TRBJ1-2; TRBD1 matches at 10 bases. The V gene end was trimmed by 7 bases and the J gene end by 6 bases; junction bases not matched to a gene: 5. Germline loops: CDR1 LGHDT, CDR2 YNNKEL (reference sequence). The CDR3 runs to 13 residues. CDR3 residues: CASNAGQGNGYTF. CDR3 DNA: TGTGCCAGCAATGCGGGACAGGGGAATGGCTACACCTTC.

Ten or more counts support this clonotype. Here the CDR3 DNA reads TGCAGTGCTAGAGAGGGCCCAGGGTCAGATACGCAGTATTTT. Its protein is CSAREGPGSDTQYF. V gene TRBV20-1 combines with J gene TRBJ2-3, with D perhaps matching TRBD1 (5 bases). Between the trimmed V and J ends, which lost 0 bases and 4 bases, there was a span of 11 bases. The germline V gene encodes CDR1 DFQATT and CDR2 SNEGSKA (reference sequence). The CDR3 has 14 residues.

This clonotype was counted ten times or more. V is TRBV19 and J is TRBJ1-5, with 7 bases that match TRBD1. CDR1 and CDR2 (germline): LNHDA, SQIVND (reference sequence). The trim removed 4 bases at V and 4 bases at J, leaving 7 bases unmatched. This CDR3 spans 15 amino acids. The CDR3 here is CASSTEGTANQPQHF. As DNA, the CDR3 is TGTGCCAGTAGTACCGAGGGGACAGCTAATCAGCCCCAGCATTTT.

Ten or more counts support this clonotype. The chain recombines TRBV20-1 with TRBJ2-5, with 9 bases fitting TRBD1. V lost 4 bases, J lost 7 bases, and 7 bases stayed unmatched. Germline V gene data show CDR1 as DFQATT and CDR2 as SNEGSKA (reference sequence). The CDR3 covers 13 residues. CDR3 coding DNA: TGCAGTGCTACCGGACAGGGGAGTGGGACCCAGTACTTC. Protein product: CSATGQGSGTQYF.

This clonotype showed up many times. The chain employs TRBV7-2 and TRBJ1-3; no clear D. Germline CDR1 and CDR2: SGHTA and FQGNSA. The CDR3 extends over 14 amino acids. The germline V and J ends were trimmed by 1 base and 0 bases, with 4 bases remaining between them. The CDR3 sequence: CASSLGNSGNTIYF. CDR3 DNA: TGTGCCAGCAGCTTAGGTAACTCTGGAAACACCATATATTTT.

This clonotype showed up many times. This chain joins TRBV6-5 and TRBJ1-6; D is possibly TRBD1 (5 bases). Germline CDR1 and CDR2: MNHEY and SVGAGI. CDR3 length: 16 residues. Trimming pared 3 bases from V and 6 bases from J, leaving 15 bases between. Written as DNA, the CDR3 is TGTGCCAGCAGTTATAGGCGGCAGGGACCTAATTCACCCCTCCACTTT. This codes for CASSYRRQGPNSPLHF.

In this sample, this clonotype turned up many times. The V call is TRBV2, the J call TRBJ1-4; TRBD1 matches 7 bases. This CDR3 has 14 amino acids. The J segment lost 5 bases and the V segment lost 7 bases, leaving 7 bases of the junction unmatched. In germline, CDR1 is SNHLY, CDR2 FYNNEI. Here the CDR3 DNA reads TGTGCCAGCACACTCGACAGGGCGAATGAAAAACTGTTTTTT. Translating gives CASTLDRANEKLFF.

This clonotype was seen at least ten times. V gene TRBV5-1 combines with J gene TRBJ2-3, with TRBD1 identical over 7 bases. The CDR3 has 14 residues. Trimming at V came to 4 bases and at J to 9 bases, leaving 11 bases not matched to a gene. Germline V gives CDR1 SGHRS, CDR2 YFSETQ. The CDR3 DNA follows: TGCGCCAGCAGCCCCGGACAGGCCGAGGACACGCAGTATTTT. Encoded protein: CASSPGQAEDTQYF.

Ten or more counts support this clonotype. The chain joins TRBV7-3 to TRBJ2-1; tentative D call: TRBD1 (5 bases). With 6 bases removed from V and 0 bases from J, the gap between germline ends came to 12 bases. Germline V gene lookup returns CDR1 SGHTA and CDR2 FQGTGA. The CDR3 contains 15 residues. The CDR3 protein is CASRRTGSSYNEQFF. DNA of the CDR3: TGTGCCAGCAGACGAACAGGAAGCTCCTACAATGAGCAGTTCTTC. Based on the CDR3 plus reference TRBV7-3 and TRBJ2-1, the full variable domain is GAGVSQTPSNKVTEKGKYVELRCDPISGHTALYWYRQSLGQGPEFLIYFQGTGAADDSGLPNDRFFAVRPEGSVSTLKIQRTERGDSAVYLCASRRTGSSYNEQFFGPGTRLTVL.

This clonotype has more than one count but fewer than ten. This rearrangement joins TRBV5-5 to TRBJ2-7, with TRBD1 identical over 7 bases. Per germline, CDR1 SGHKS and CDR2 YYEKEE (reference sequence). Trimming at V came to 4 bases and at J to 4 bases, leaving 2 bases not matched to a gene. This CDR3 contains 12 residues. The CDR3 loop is CASSTGEYEQYF. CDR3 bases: TGTGCCAGCAGCACAGGGGAATACGAGCAGTACTTC. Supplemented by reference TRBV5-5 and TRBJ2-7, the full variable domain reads DAGVTQSPTHLIKTRGQQVTLRCSPISGHKSVSWYQQVLGQGPQFIFQYYEKEERGRGNFPDRFSARQFPNYSSELNVNALLLGDSALYLCASSTGEYEQYFGPGTRLTVT.

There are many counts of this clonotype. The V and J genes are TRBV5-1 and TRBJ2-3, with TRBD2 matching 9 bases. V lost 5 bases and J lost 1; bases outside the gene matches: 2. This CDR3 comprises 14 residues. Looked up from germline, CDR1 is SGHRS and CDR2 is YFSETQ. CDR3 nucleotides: TGCGCCAGCAGGCTAGCGGGGCGCACAGATACGCAGTATTTT. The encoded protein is CASRLAGRTDTQYF. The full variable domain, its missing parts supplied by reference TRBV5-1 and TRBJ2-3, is KAGVTQTPRYLIKTRGQQVTLSCSPISGHRSVSWYQQTPGQGLQFLFEYFSETQRNKGNFPGRFSGRQFSNSRSEMNVSTLELGDSALYLCASRLAGRTDTQYFGPGTRLTVL.

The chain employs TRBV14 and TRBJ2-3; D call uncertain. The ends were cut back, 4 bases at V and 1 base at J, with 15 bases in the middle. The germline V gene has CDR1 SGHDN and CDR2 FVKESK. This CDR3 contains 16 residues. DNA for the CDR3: TGTGCCAGCAGCCCTACGATCGATCTTCGCACAGATACGCAGTATTTT. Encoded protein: CASSPTIDLRTDTQYF.

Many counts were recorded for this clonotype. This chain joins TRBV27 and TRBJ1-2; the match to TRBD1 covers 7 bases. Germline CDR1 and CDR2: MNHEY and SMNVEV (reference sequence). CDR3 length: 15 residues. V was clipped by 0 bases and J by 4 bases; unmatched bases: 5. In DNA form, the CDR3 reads TGTGCCAGCAGTTTATCGGGCAGGACAGGCTATGGCTACACCTTC. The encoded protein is CASSLSGRTGYGYTF.

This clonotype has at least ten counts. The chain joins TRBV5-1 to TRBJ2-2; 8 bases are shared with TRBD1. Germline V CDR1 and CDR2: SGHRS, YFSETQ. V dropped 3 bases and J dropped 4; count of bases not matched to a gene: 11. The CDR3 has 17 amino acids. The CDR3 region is CASSSGMQGAGTGELFF. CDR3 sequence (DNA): TGCGCCAGCAGCTCCGGGATGCAGGGGGCTGGCACCGGGGAGCTGTTTTTT.

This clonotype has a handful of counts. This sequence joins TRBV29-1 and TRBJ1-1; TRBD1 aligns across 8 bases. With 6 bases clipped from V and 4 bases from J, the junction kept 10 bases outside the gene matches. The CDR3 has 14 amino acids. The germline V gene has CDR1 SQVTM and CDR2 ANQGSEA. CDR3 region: CSVFQGAVITEAFF. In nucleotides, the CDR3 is TGCAGCGTCTTTCAGGGGGCTGTGATCACTGAAGCTTTCTTT.